This T cell receptor (beta chain) comes out of a study of regulatory T cells in long-lasting Graves disease. Study results and limitations: Newly diagnosed patients shared 966 public clonotypes; persistent patients shared approximately 2,700.

CDR3-region Arm-PCR and iRepertoire HTBI primers produced the TCR beta libraries. TCRdb reprocessed the multiplex PCR reads with MiXCR, giving one entry per CDR3 protein. The sample yields around 450,000 distinct CDR3 sequences, 15% seen once. The CDR3 runs to 15 residues. Trimming shortened V by 7 bases and J by 0 bases, and 15 bases separated the two germline ends. CDR1 and CDR2 from the germline V gene are SGHRS and YFSETQ. Time point denoted: newly diagnosed GD, antithyroid drugs for less than 3 months. From PBMCs, RNA was extracted and then used to make the TCR library. One endocrinology department in Xi'an, China, was where patients came from. Staff drew roughly 10 milliliters of peripheral blood into EDTA tubes. This clonotype was seen a few times. No antigen is known for it. This sample also belongs to another study, concerning T cells in Graves' hyperthyroidism and ophthalmopathy. That investigation notes: In blood, most of the thyroid clonotypes expanded above 0.001 were also present.

This sample comprised peripheral blood mononuclear cells (PBMCs), obtained at new diagnosis, from a patient treated with antithyroid drugs. The origin of this receptor is a woman in her 40s with Graves disease. V is TRBV5-1 and J is TRBJ2-3; D unclear. CDR3 sequence reads: CASGKDGTSTDTQYF. The CDR3 nucleotides are TGCGCCAGCGGGAAGGACGGCACTAGCACAGATACGCAGTATTTT.